The sequence of this T cell receptor beta chain was determined in a study of cytomegalovirus exposure and HLA in healthy donors. Turning to the study itself: Researchers found that around 80% of around 400 genotyped donors fell within the Caucasian-associated ancestry cluster.

In its sample, this clone is medium-sized. The study ran its PCR with 60 Vbeta and 13 Jbeta primers. Clones were sequenced by immunoSEQ multiplex PCR, and TCRdb holds only the in-frame ones, with some missing. The sample lists approximately 110,000 clones, 74% occurring once. The source of this sequence is a man over 45 in good health and CMV-seropositive. Input material: PBMCs.

CDR3 DNA: TGTGCCAGCAGCGTGACAGGGTTCAACACTGAAGCTTTCTTT. Protein sequence: CASSVTGFNTEAFF. V and J are TRBV5-6 and TRBJ1-1, with 7 bases fitting TRBD1. Looked up from germline, CDR1 is SGHDT and CDR2 is YYEEEE. Trimming took 4 bases from V and 2 from J; bases not matched to a gene: 5. This CDR3 spans 14 amino acids.